This TCR beta chain was observed in a study of breast tumors, draining lymph nodes, adjacent tissues (dated by TCRdb to about 2016). Notes on the research overall: Breast cancer patients provided tumor, adjacent nontumor tissue and axillary lymph nodes, and the study compared the TCR beta repertoires across these three sources. The study was designed to assess the relationships and possible T-cell exchange between tumor, surrounding tissue and draining lymph node repertoires in human breast cancer. Points the paper makes about the study in general: In luminal-like breast cancer, tumor and nontumor tissue repertoires resembled each other significantly more than in basal-like breast cancer. The data were considered consistent with most tumor T cells being derived from the lymph node and subsequently expanding within tumor tissue. T-cell repertoire diversity in tumors was found to be lower than in lymph nodes but higher than in nontumor tissue, and preferential V and J gene usage was observed. Rather than being directly demonstrated, the conclusion that tumor T cells originate in lymph nodes was presented as consistent with a hypothesis.

About this clonotype itself: The clone's antigen remains unknown. Per-base qualities were not stored, and no clone one base away is much larger.

The run used an Illumina HiSeq 2000. TCR beta chain libraries were generated by multiplex PCR amplification. High-throughput sequencing was used to analyze the amplified TCR beta chain products. In-frame beta chains were kept once TCRdb had trimmed the public reads at Q25 with fastp and called clones with MiXCR. Here each entry gathers all rows of one CDR3 protein and keeps the most common genes and DNA. This sample has around 250,000 distinct CDR3 sequences in its table, and less than 40% of those were observed once. The ten largest account for 3% to 4.5% of the sample. The lymph node samples were taken from the axillary draining lymph nodes of breast cancer patients. Sequencing was carried out using axillary lymph node tissue. The TCR sequence derives from a female donor with breast cancer. Some clones in this sample may be carry-over from other donors' samples.

The nucleotide sequence reads as follows: TGTGCCAGCAGTGGTGGACAGGGAGGAAACACCATATATTTT. It codes for CASSGGQGGNTIYF. The sequence joins TRBV2 to TRBJ1-3, with 8 bases in between that match TRBD1. The CDR3 covers 14 residues, taking in both the cysteine and the phenylalanine. The read is trimmed to its CDR3 DNA, 42 bases read in frame from base 1. V is trimmed back by 4 bases and J by 4 bases, and the junction contains 3 bases that no gene match accounts for. Looking up the germline V gene yields CDR1 SNHLY and CDR2 FYNNEI.